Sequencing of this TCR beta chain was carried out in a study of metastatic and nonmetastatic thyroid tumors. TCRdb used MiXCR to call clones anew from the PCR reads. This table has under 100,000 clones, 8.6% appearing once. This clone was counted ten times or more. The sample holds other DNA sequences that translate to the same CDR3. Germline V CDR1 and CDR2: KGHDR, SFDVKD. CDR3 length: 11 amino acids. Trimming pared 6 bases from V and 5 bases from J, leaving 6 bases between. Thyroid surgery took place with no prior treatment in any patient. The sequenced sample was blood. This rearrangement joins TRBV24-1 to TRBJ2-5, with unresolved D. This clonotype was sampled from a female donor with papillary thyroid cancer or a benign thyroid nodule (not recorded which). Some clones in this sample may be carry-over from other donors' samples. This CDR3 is CATSRGETQYF. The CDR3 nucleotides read TGTGCCACCAGTCGTGGGGAGACCCAGTACTTC.